The table lists the clone carrying this T cell receptor beta chain with a count of one. The target antigen is unknown. The sample originates from a study of T cell responses to AZD1222 COVID-19 vaccine. Study conclusions and caveats: At baseline, just five to seven AZD1222 recipients tested seropositive.

This table comes from immunoSEQ multiplex PCR, and its TCRdb copy is limited to in-frame clones, with some not included. The repertoire holds approximately 120,000 clones, with approximately 85% as singletons. The receptor's source is an adult who received the AZD1222 COVID-19 vaccine. Sequenced here: peripheral blood, sampled 28 days after the second AZD1222 dose.

DNA for the CDR3: TGTGCCAGCAGTTACTCTTGGGGGAATCAAGAGACCCAGTACTTC. Its translation is CASSYSWGNQETQYF. V and J are TRBV6-5 and TRBJ2-5; either TRBD1 or TRBD2 may fit D (5 bases each). The CDR3 is made up of 15 amino acids. V gave up 0 bases and J gave up 2 bases, with 10 bases separating them. Germline lookup yields CDR1 MNHEY and CDR2 SVGAGI.